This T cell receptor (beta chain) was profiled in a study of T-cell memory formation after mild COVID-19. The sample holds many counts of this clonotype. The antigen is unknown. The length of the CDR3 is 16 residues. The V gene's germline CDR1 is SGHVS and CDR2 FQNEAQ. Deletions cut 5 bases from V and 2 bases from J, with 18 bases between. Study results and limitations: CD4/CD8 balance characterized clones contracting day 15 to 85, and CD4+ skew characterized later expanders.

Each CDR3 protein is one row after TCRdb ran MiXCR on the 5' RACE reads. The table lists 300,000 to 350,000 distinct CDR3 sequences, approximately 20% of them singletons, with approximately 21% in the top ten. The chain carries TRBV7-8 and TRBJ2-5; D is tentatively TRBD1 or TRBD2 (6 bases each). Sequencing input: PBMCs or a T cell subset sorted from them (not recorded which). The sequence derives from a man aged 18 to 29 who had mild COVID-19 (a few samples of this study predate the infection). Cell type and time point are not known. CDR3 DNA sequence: TGTGCCAGCAGCCGCGGATGGGGGGCGGGACAAGAGACCCAGTACTTC. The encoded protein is CASSRGWGAGQETQYF.